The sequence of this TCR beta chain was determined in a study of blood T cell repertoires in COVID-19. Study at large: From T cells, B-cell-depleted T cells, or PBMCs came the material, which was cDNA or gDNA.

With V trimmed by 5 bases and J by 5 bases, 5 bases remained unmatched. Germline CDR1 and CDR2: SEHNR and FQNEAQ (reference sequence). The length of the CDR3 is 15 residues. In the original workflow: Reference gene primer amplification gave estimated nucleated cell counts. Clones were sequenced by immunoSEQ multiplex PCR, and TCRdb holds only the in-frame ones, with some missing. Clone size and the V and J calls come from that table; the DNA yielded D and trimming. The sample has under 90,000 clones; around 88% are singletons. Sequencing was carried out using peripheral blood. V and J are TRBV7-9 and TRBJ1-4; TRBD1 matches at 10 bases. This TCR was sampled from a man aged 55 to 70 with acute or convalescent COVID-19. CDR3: CASSSGQGVNEKLFF. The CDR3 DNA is TGTGCCAGCAGCAGCGGACAGGGGGTGAATGAAAAACTGTTTTTT.